What follows is one TCR beta chain and its context. This sample was taken from a study of blood T cell repertoires in COVID-19. J was trimmed by 0 bases and V by 4 bases; bases with no gene match: 6. Germline CDR1 MNHNY, CDR2 SVGAGI (reference sequence). CDR3 length equals 16 residues. Measured with immunoSEQ multiplex PCR; TCRdb has only the in-frame clones, and not every one. Among 45,000 to 65,000 clones listed, around 80% were seen once. The chain recombines TRBV6-6 with TRBJ1-5; TRBD1 agrees at 7 bases. The sample taken for sequencing was peripheral blood. This TCR was sampled from a man aged 40-50 years with acute or convalescent COVID-19. CDR3 in amino acids: CASSFMGQNSNQPQHF. The CDR3 bases are TGTGCCAGCAGTTTCATGGGACAGAATAGCAATCAGCCCCAGCATTTT.